This TCR beta chain was recorded in a study of regulatory T cells in long-lasting Graves disease. Study-wide context: The definition of persistent Graves' disease was over 5 years of antithyroid drugs with positive TSH receptor antibodies. Study results and limitations: The study found lower TCR diversity in persistent Graves' patients than in newly diagnosed ones.

With regard to this clonotype: Antigen specificity is unknown.

Through Arm-PCR of CDR3 regions and iRepertoire HTBI primers, TCR beta libraries were built. TCRdb ran MiXCR on the multiplex PCR reads and lists one entry per CDR3 protein. Seen here are 600,000 to 850,000 distinct CDR3 sequences, around 30% observed once, and the top ten hold around 42%. This CDR3 contains 13 residues. V shed 3 bases and J shed 6 bases, with 8 bases lying between them. CDR1 and CDR2 from the germline V gene are SEHNR and FQNEAQ (reference sequence). Time point here: persistent/refractory GD, antithyroid drugs over 5 years with positive TRAb. RNA isolated from PBMCs was used to make the TCR library. The patients were drawn from one endocrinology department in Xi'an, China. The EDTA tubes were filled with 7 to 9.5 milliliters of drawn peripheral blood.

The chain joins TRBV7-9 to TRBJ1-4; tentatively, D is TRBD1 (5 bases). Material: peripheral blood mononuclear cells (PBMCs), obtained when the disease was refractory, from a patient treated with antithyroid drugs. This clonotype was obtained from a female donor with Graves disease. CDR3 nucleotides: TGTGCCAGCAGCTTCGTGGGGGATGAAAAACTGTTTTTT. Encoded protein: CASSFVGDEKLFF.